These T cell receptor beta chains were read from a single sample in a study of post-analysis software for immune sequencing data. TCRdb re-called the PCR reads with MiXCR, one entry per CDR3 protein. This table holds hundreds of thousands of distinct CDR3 sequences, approximately 45% found once. Sequenced: blood. Receptors were obtained from a girl under 18 with multiple sclerosis. Both conserved end residues are trimmed from each CDR3. A row's size may be missing; if present it is once, few, many or a size class.

>many|TRBV7-3|TRBJ2-1
ASSLFIGGEQF
>NA|TRBV24-1|TRBJ2-5
ATSDEGTETQY
>few|TRBV24-1|TRBJ1-1
ATSESFTDSEAF
>few|TRBV29-1|TRBJ1-2
SVRRGSDYGYT
>NA|TRBV20-1|TRBJ2-5
SATPGQRSPGTQY
>NA|TRBV28|TRBJ2-7
ASSFATRGGTYEQY
>NA|TRBV20-1|NA
SARGDRGLEQY
>few|TRBV4-1|TRBJ2-7
ASSLIAGGPHEQY
>NA|TRBV10-3|TRBJ1-1
AISEDPLTGGSAF
>NA|TRBV20-1|TRBJ2-5
SAAILGQETQY
>NA|TRBV12-3/TRBV12-4|TRBJ2-7
VSSVPPNEQY
>NA|TRBV12-5|TRBJ1-1
ASGLATRRGMNTEAF
>NA|TRBV7-3|TRBJ2-3
ASSATTSGFTDTQY
>NA|TRBV5-1|TRBJ2-5
ASSLVAGGRQETQY
>NA|TRBV7-2|TRBJ2-3
ASSLGASDTQY
>once|TRBV7-2|TRBJ2-1
ASRPAGASYNEQF
>NA|TRBV28|TRBJ2-5
ASSLLGVTGWKY
>NA|TRBV4-1|TRBJ2-1
ASSQGLAGGNEQF
>NA|TRBV24-1|TRBJ2-1
ATRKGQLNSDEQF
>NA|TRBV10-3|TRBJ2-3
AISERENTVTQY
>few|TRBV20-1|TRBJ2-7
SGTESSYEQY
>few|TRBV7-2|TRBJ2-1
ASSQGLAGEAGNEQF
>few|TRBV20-1|TRBJ2-7
SARETDYLRLSYEQY
>few|TRBV5-1|TRBJ2-7
ASSPGTGHTYEQY